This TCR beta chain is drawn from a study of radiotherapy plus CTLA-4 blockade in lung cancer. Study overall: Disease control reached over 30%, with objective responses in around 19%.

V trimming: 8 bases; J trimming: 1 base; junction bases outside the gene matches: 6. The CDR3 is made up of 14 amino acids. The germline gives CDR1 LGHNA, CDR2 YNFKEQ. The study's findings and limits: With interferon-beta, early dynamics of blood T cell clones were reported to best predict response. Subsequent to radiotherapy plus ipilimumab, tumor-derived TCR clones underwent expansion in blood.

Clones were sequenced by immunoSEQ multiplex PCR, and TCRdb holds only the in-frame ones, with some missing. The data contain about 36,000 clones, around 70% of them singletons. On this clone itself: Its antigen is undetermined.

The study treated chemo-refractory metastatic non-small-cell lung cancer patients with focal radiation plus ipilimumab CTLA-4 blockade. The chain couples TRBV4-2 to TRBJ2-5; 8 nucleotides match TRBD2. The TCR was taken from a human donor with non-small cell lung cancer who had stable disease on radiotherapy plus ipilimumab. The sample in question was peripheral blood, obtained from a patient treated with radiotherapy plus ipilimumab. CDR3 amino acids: CASAPGGSQETQYF. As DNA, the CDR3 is TGTGCCAGCGCGCCGGGGGGGTCCCAAGAGACCCAGTACTTC.